This paragraph covers one T cell receptor (beta chain) sequence. Its antigen target is currently unknown. No much larger clonotype is one base removed from it; base qualities were not supplied. The data were obtained in a study of blood T cell repertoires in COVID-19 (TCRdb year 2020). For the study in its entirety: The collaborator samples originated in the United States, Italy and Spain and spanned the acute and convalescent phases of COVID-19. The sample metadata nearly always contained a de-identified subject ID, COVID-19 status, age in years and sex. A freely available public database, intended as a resource for researchers studying the immune response to SARS-CoV-2, is where the repertoires were released. Where available, HLA class I and class II types were obtained from metadata supplied by the sample provider rather than from assay-based typing. The samples were drawn from the first 160 participants of the ongoing ImmuneRACE study and from more than 1,000 subjects provided by 6 global collaborators. The material from the prospective study consisted of cDNA or gDNA derived from T cells, B-cell-depleted T cells, or PBMCs. Deeply sampled blood TCRbeta repertoires from subjects exposed to, actively infected with, or recovered from COVID-19 were included in the dataset. General findings and caveats noted by the study authors: Clinical and demographic metadata were provided uncurated, with the amount varying by source and participant.

The immunoSEQ Assay, a bias-controlled multiplex PCR, was used to amplify TCRbeta CDR3 regions from genomic DNA. In the original analysis: The number of nucleated cells in each sample was estimated from the amplification of reference gene primers within the assay. To quantify the absolute abundance of each unique TCRbeta CDR3 rearrangement, sequence reads were collapsed and filtered. Productive Simpson clonality was computed per sample as the square root of Simpson's diversity index over productive rearrangements. The source is immuneACCESS, and TCRdb retained only in-frame sequences with V and J called. Part of the clones is not carried over; for the studies checked, unresolved V genes explain less than half of this, and the remainder is unexplained. V and J calls and clone size come straight from that table; D and trimming were deduced from the DNA. The table for this sample lists 150,000 or so clones; 70% to 90% of them were counted only once. The top ten clones comprise around 8% of the sample.

V is shortened by 5 bases, J by 0 bases, and the region joining them spans 10 bases. From the germline V gene, CDR1 is SGHTA and CDR2 is FQGNSA. The CDR3 holds 15 amino acids from the cysteine to the phenylalanine. The retained sequence is limited to the CDR3, 45 bases, with the frame set at the first base. At one collaborating source in Seattle, patients were enrolled during active infection and were followed longitudinally through the course of disease. Whole blood was collected in K2EDTA tubes by collaborating institutions according to the institutions' own protocols. Collaborator samples were shipped for TCRbeta analysis as frozen whole blood, isolated PBMCs, or DNA extracted from either sample type.

Sequencing input: peripheral blood. The V gene is TRBV7-2 and the J gene is TRBJ1-4; there is no confident call for the D gene. The TCR was taken from an older woman with COVID-19, enrolled during active disease. CDR3 reads: CASSPGGATNEKLFF. DNA sequence: TGTGCCAGCAGCCCCGGCGGCGCAACTAATGAAAAACTGTTTTTT.